The T cell receptor (beta chain) described here comes from a study of OX40 agonist ivuxolimab in advanced cancers. The sampling schedule covered blood at baseline, cycle 4 day 1, and cycle 7 day 1. Profiling relied on immunoSEQ multiplex PCR, and the TCRdb table lists in-frame clones only, not all of them. The data contain roughly 64,000 clones, under 95% of them seen just once; the ten biggest clones take up less than 6%. Study-level results: The CD4+ and CD8+ T cells in the blood had expanded clonally by week 6 at 0.1 to 3.0 mg/kg. Fewer expanded clones were found on average in CD4+ than in CD8+ T cells.

Germline CDR1 reads SGHAT; CDR2 reads FQNNGV. The CDR3 is 14 residues long. Unmatched junction bases numbered 3, after V lost 1 base and J lost 5 bases. This clone appeared a single time. The antigen is not known. Specimen: CD4+ or CD8+ T cells sorted from blood, collected in a trial of the OX40 agonist ivuxolimab. The chain is built from TRBV11-2 and TRBJ2-5; 8 bases align to TRBD1. The receptor's source is an adult with an advanced solid tumor such as melanoma, head and neck, liver or kidney cancer. CDR3 region: CASSLGQGRETQYF. DNA for the CDR3: TGTGCCAGCAGCTTAGGACAGGGGAGGGAGACCCAGTACTTC.